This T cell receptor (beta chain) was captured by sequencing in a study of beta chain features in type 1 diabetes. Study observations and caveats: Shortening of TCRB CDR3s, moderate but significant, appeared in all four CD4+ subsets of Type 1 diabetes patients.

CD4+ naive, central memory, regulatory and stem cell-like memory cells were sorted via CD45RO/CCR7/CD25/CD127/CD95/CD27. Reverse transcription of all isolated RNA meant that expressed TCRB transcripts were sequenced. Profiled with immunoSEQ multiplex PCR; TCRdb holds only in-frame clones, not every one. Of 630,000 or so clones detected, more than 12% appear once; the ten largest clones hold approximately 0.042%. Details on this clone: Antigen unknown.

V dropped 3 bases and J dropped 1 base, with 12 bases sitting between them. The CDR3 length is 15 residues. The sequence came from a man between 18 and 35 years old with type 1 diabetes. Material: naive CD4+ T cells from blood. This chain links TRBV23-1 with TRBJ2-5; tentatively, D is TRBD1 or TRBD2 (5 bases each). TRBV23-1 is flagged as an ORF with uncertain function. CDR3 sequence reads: CASSHEGPFQETQYF. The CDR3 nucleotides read TGCGCCAGCAGTCATGAGGGGCCCTTCCAAGAGACCCAGTACTTC.